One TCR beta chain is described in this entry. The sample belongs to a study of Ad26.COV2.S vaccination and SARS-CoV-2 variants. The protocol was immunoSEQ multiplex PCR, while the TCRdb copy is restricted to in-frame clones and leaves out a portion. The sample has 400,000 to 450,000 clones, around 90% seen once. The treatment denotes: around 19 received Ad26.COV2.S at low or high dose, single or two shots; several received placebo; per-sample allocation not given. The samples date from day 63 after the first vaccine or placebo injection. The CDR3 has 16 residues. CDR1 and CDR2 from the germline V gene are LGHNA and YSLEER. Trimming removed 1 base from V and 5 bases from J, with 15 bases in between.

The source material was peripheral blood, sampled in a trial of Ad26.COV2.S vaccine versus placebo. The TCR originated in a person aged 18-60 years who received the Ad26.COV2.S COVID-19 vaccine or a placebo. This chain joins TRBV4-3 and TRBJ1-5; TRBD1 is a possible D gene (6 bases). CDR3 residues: CASSQALGGGDQPQHF. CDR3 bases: TGCGCCAGCAGCCAAGCTCTAGGGGGTGGTGATCAGCCCCAGCATTTT.